Listed here is a single TCR beta chain. The data originate from a study of blood T cell repertoires in COVID-19. The wider study: Donors in the United States, Italy and Spain gave samples during acute or convalescent COVID-19. PBMCs, B-cell-depleted T cells, or T cells provided the cDNA or gDNA that made up the material.

The CDR3 runs 15 residues. In germline, CDR1 is MNHEY, CDR2 SMNVEV (reference sequence). V lost 1 base, J lost 2 bases, and 10 bases lay in between. In the authors' workflow: Amplification of reference gene primers was used by the study to estimate nucleated cell counts. Data came from immunoSEQ multiplex PCR; TCRdb stores just in-frame clones and leaves some out. The DNA gave D and trimming, while V, J and clone size come from that table. The sample holds about 190,000 clones, around 87% seen once. This receptor was taken from a man between 50 and 59 years old with acute or convalescent COVID-19. Sequencing was performed on peripheral blood. This chain uses TRBV27 with TRBJ2-3; D call uncertain. CDR3 protein: CASSLLRAHTDTQYF. The CDR3 DNA sequence: TGTGCCAGCAGTTTATTACGCGCTCACACAGATACGCAGTATTTT.